These 32 T cell receptor beta chains were sequenced from one sample in a study of shared clonotypes between healthy human individuals. Here immunoSEQ multiplex PCR was the method, and the copy in TCRdb shows in-frame clones only, minus some. The sample contains roughly 1 million clones, around 74% of which appear only once. Sequenced sample: memory CD4+ T cells sorted from blood. As for subset: CD45RA-negative fraction. All receptors derive from a man younger than 30 in good health.

The count of this clone is one. V and J are TRBV15 and TRBJ2-5; 9 bases are shared with TRBD2. This CDR3 has 16 amino acids. Germline V gene lookup returns CDR1 LNHNV and CDR2 YYDKDF (reference sequence). Trimming cost V 0 bases and J 5 bases; bases outside gene matches: 7. The CDR3 DNA reads TGTGCCACCAGCAGAGATCAGGCGGGGGGGCGGGAGACCCAGTACTTC. Translated, it gives CATSRDQAGGRETQYF.

The CDR3 DNA reads as TGTGCCAGCAGCTTGCACAGTAATGAAAAACTGTTTTTT. Amino acids: CASSLHSNEKLFF. The gene calls are TRBV7-9 and TRBJ1-4; D unclear. V was cut by 3 bases and J by 4 bases, with 6 bases left in between. The length of the CDR3 is 13 residues. Germline V gene sequence: CDR1 SEHNR, CDR2 FQNEAQ (reference sequence).

V is TRBV12-5 and J is TRBJ2-1, with 9 bases that match TRBD2. V lost 8 bases and J lost 4; bases outside the gene matches: 9. This CDR3 region has 15 residues. The germline V gene encodes CDR1 LGHNT and CDR2 FRNRAP. The CDR3, as DNA: TGTGCTAGTACTACCGGGACTAGCCATTACAATGAGCAGTTCTTC. Residues: CASTTGTSHYNEQFF.

This clone was recorded many times. CDR3 DNA: TGTGCCTGGAGGGCTGCCGGGACAGGAGGAATCTATGGCTACACCTTC. Protein sequence: CAWRAAGTGGIYGYTF. The chain links TRBV30 to TRBJ1-2, with 8 bases lining up with TRBD1. The trim removed 3 bases at V and 4 bases at J, leaving 13 bases unmatched. The germline V gene has CDR1 GTSNPN and CDR2 SVGIG (reference sequence). CDR3 length: 16 residues.

J is TRBJ1-2 and V is TRBV15, with D hard to call. Germline V lookup: CDR1 LNHNV, CDR2 YYDKDF (reference sequence). V was clipped by 0 bases and J by 8 bases, with 13 bases between them. The CDR3 sequence is 14 residues long. CDR3 amino acids: CATSRDHNRGGYTF. The DNA for the CDR3 is TGTGCCACCAGCAGAGATCACAACCGAGGGGGCTACACCTTC.

This chain uses TRBV5-6 with TRBJ2-5; TRBD2 matches at 8 bases. The J call is in doubt because the DNA end fits TRBJ2-7 better. CDR3 size: 14 residues. The germline V gene encodes CDR1 SGHDT and CDR2 YYEEEE. CDR3 DNA sequence: TGTGCCAGCAGCCCGGGGACTAGCTCCTACGAGCAGTACTTC. This codes for CASSPGTSSYEQYF.

The V and J genes are TRBV30 and TRBJ1-1; possible D gene TRBD1, 6 bases. Germline CDR1 GTSNPN, CDR2 SVGIG (reference sequence). Between the trimmed V and J ends, which lost 4 bases and 0 bases, there was a span of 12 bases. This CDR3 comprises 14 residues. The CDR3 spells CAWTGAGVNTEAFF. The CDR3 coding sequence is TGTGCCTGGACGGGGGCAGGGGTGAACACTGAAGCTTTCTTT.

V is TRBV5-1 and J is TRBJ2-6; D may be TRBD2 (5 bases). This CDR3 is built from 17 residues. V gave up 4 bases and J gave up 0 bases, with 14 bases separating them. Per the germline V gene, CDR1 is SGHRS and CDR2 is YFSETQ. CDR3 residues: CASSPEGFGSGANVLTF. The CDR3 nucleotides read TGCGCCAGCAGCCCAGAGGGTTTCGGCTCTGGGGCCAACGTCCTGACTTTC.

The chain carries TRBV28 and TRBJ2-3; the match to TRBD2 covers 9 bases. The CDR3 covers 17 residues. After removal of 7 bases from V and 2 bases from J, the junction contained 13 bases not matched to a gene. CDR1 and CDR2 (germline): MDHEN, SYDVKM. The CDR3, as DNA: TGTGCCAGCAAAGCGGGGGGTCCTACTACTAACACAGATACGCAGTATTTT. As protein: CASKAGGPTTNTDTQYF.

This sequence joins TRBV6-1 and TRBJ2-5, with 9 positions matching TRBD1. CDR1 and CDR2 (germline): MNHNS, SASEGT. The CDR3 loop spans 14 amino acids. The J segment lost 5 bases and the V segment lost 6 bases, leaving 7 bases of the junction unmatched. The CDR3 DNA reads TGTGCCAGCAGCAAAACCGGGACAGGGGAGACCCAGTACTTC. This sequence encodes CASSKTGTGETQYF.

CDR3 nucleotide sequence: TGTGCCATCCGGGACAGGGGTAGGATGAACACTGAAGCTTTCTTT. It encodes CAIRDRGRMNTEAFF. The chain is built from TRBV10-3 and TRBJ1-1; TRBD1 matches at 10 bases. CDR1 ENHRY and CDR2 SYGVKD come from the germline V gene. The ends lost 8 bases at V and 0 bases at J; junction bases unmatched: 6. The length of the CDR3 is 15 residues.

The CDR3 reads CASSLGDRENEQFF. DNA for the CDR3: TGTGCCAGCAGCTTGGGGGACAGGGAGAATGAGCAGTTCTTC. This sequence joins TRBV7-2 and TRBJ2-1; 9 bases map to TRBD1. The length of the CDR3 is 14 residues. The J segment lost 7 bases and the V segment lost 3 bases, leaving 4 bases of the junction unmatched. CDR1 is SGHTA and CDR2 is FQGNSA in the germline V gene.

This rearrangement joins TRBV5-1 to TRBJ1-4; the D gene is possibly TRBD1 (6 bases). V was cut by 0 bases and J by 2 bases, with 11 bases left in between. In germline, CDR1 is SGHRS, CDR2 YFSETQ. The CDR3 loop spans 16 amino acids. CDR3 coding DNA: TGCGCCAGCAGCTTGGCCTCAGGGGCCACTAATGAAAAACTGTTTTTT. It translates to CASSLASGATNEKLFF. Full variable domain (rest looked up from reference TRBV5-1 and TRBJ1-4): KAGVTQTPRYLIKTRGQQVTLSCSPISGHRSVSWYQQTPGQGLQFLFEYFSETQRNKGNFPGRFSGRQFSNSRSEMNVSTLELGDSALYLCASSLASGATNEKLFFGSGTQLSVL.

This clone has just one count. The chain has TRBV18 and TRBJ1-1; D gene ambiguous. The V gene lost 3 bases and the J gene lost 4 bases, with 9 bases spanning the gap. The CDR3 covers 13 residues. Germline values: CDR1 KGHSH, CDR2 LQKENI. This CDR3 is CASSPRPSTEAFF. The CDR3 region has the DNA TGTGCCAGCTCACCTCGACCGAGCACTGAAGCTTTCTTT. Full variable domain (remainder filled in from reference TRBV18 and TRBJ1-1): NAGVMQNPRHLVRRRGQEARLRCSPMKGHSHVYWYRQLPEEGLKFMVYLQKENIIDESGMPKERFSAEFPKEGPSILRIQQVVRGDSAAYFCASSPRPSTEAFFGQGTRLTVV.

This chain joins TRBV4-1 and TRBJ1-2; D unresolved. V lost 1 base and J lost 5, with 14 bases in between. Germline V lookup: CDR1 MGHRA, CDR2 YSYEKL. The CDR3 runs 15 residues. The CDR3 here is CASSQVGSFGYGYTF. The CDR3 DNA reads TGCGCCAGCAGCCAAGTGGGTTCATTCGGGTATGGCTACACCTTC.

In this sample, this clone turned up once. This chain links TRBV5-1 with TRBJ2-3; D gene ambiguous. V was trimmed by 4 bases and J by 4 bases, leaving 7 bases between them. The CDR3 sequence is 12 residues long. From germline, CDR1 is SGHRS and CDR2 YFSETQ. The CDR3 bases are TGCGCCAGCAGCATAAGGCCAGATACGCAGTATTTT. The encoded protein is CASSIRPDTQYF.

This chain connects TRBV7-9 to TRBJ2-1; tentatively, D is TRBD2 (6 bases). V lost 4 bases and J 9 bases, leaving 13 bases between the germline ends. The CDR3 is 13 amino acids. The germline gives CDR1 SEHNR, CDR2 FQNEAQ (reference sequence). CDR3 protein: CASSWGTGGEQFF. CDR3 DNA sequence: TGTGCCAGCAGCTGGGGGACTGGCGGTGAGCAGTTCTTC. Complete variable domain (other parts from reference TRBV7-9 and TRBJ2-1): DTGVSQNPRHKITKRGQNVTFRCDPISEHNRLYWYRQTLGQGPEFLTYFQNEAQLEKSRLLSDRFSAERPKGSFSTLEIQRTEQGDSAMYLCASSWGTGGEQFFGPGTRLTVL.

The J gene is TRBJ2-6, the V gene TRBV5-4, with 9 nucleotides matching TRBD1. V was pared by 7 bases and J by 0 bases, with 8 bases of the junction left unmatched. The CDR3 runs to 17 residues. The germline CDR1 and CDR2 sequences are SGHNT and YYREEE (reference sequence). DNA for the CDR3: TGTGCCAGCGGGAGGGACAGGGCCATCTCTGGGGCCAACGTCCTGACTTTC. It codes for CASGRDRAISGANVLTF.

The V gene is TRBV11-2, the J gene TRBJ2-5, with D possibly called TRBD1 or TRBD2 (5 bases each). The germline V gene encodes CDR1 SGHAT and CDR2 FQNNGV. This CDR3 is 15 amino acids long. V lost 8 bases to trimming and J lost 7 bases, with 23 bases between them. This CDR3 reads CASGPSSGFSGTQYF. CDR3 nucleotide sequence: TGTGCCAGCGGCCCCTCATCAGGGTTCAGCGGGACCCAGTACTTC.

Details on this clone: A read error is the likely source, as a far larger clone sits one nucleotide away. CDR3 amino acids: CASRRGDIASTDMQYF. The CDR3 DNA reads TGCGCCAGCAGAAGAGGGGACATAGCTAGCACAGATATGCAGTATTTT. The chain couples TRBV5-1 to TRBJ2-3; tentative D call: TRBD1 (6 bases). Germline values: CDR1 SGHRS, CDR2 YFSETQ. The CDR3 has 16 residues.

This sequence joins TRBV6-5 and TRBJ2-7, with 7 bases aligning to TRBD2. The CDR3 extends over 14 amino acids. The J segment lost 3 bases and the V segment lost 2 bases, leaving 4 bases of the junction unmatched. The germline V gene has CDR1 MNHEY and CDR2 SVGAGI. As DNA, the CDR3 is TGTGCCAGCAGTTACGGGACTACCCTCTACGAGCAGTACTTC. This gives the protein CASSYGTTLYEQYF.

The gene calls are TRBV4-2 and TRBJ2-7, with 10 bases matching TRBD1. The trim removed 1 base at V and 5 bases at J, leaving 5 bases unmatched. The germline gives CDR1 LGHNA, CDR2 YNFKEQ. This CDR3 comprises 15 residues. CDR3 sequence: CASSQVGQGVHEQYF. DNA of the CDR3: TGTGCCAGCAGCCAAGTAGGACAGGGGGTCCACGAGCAGTACTTC.

CDR3 coding DNA: TGCAGCGTTGCCAGGGAGGAAGATCAGCCCCAGCATTTT. The encoded protein is CSVAREEDQPQHF. The chain links TRBV29-1 to TRBJ1-5; D might be TRBD1 (5 bases). The CDR3 runs to 13 residues. Trimming shortened V by 4 bases and J by 5 bases, and 12 bases separated the two germline ends. CDR1 is SQVTM, CDR2 ANQGSEA, per germline.

This sequence joins TRBV10-3 and TRBJ2-7, with 8 bases aligning to TRBD2. CDR3 size: 13 residues. With V trimmed by 7 bases and J by 6 bases, 8 bases remained unmatched. The V gene's germline CDR1 is ENHRY and CDR2 SYGVKD. CDR3 bases: TGTGCCATCAAAGCGGCGGGGGGTCTCGAGCAGTACTTC. Translation gives CAIKAAGGLEQYF.

The chain joins TRBV4-3 to TRBJ2-3; D unresolved. V was cut by 0 bases and J by 0 bases, with 10 bases left in between. This CDR3 is 16 amino acids long. Per the germline V gene, CDR1 is LGHNA and CDR2 is YSLEER. The CDR3, as DNA: TGCGCCAGCAGCCAAGAATGGGGATTTAGCACAGATACGCAGTATTTT. Translating gives CASSQEWGFSTDTQYF.

The chain employs TRBV5-1 and TRBJ2-3; perhaps TRBD2 as D (5 bases). The CDR3 has 15 amino acids. V was clipped by 0 bases and J by 4 bases, with 12 bases between them. Germline lookup yields CDR1 SGHRS and CDR2 YFSETQ. The CDR3 loop is CASSLEGNSADTQYF. CDR3 in DNA: TGCGCCAGCAGCTTGGAAGGGAATAGCGCAGATACGCAGTATTTT.

The rearrangement uses TRBV7-2 and TRBJ1-5; D is undetermined. This CDR3 contains 15 residues. Germline lookup yields CDR1 SGHTA and CDR2 FQGNSA. Trimming shortened V by 5 bases and J by 7 bases, and 18 bases separated the two germline ends. In DNA form, the CDR3 reads TGTGCCAGCAGCCCCCTTTCGACAACCAGCCAGCCCCAGCATTTT. This codes for CASSPLSTTSQPQHF. Variable domain in full (rest from reference TRBV7-2 and TRBJ1-5): GAGVSQSPSNKVTEKGKDVELRCDPISGHTALYWYRQSLGQGLEFLIYFQGNSAPDKSGLPSDRFSAERTGGSVSTLTIQRTQQEDSAVYLCASSPLSTTSQPQHFGDGTRLSIL.

The V and J genes are TRBV6-1 and TRBJ2-5, with TRBD2 identical over 7 bases. The CDR3 extends over 15 amino acids. The germline gives CDR1 MNHNS, CDR2 SASEGT. V dropped 6 bases and J dropped 4; count of bases not matched to a gene: 11. CDR3 bases: TGTGCCAGCAGCGGGACTAACCTCAGATCAGAGACCCAGTACTTC. The encoded protein is CASSGTNLRSETQYF.

V and J are TRBV19 and TRBJ1-2, with D hard to call. Trimming took off 10 bases at V and 4 bases at J, with 16 bases between the two ends. The length of the CDR3 is 13 residues. From germline, CDR1 is LNHDA and CDR2 SQIVND (reference sequence). The CDR3 DNA follows: TGTGCCACCTTGGAAGGACGGATCTATGGCTACACCTTC. Residues: CATLEGRIYGYTF.

V and J are TRBV30 and TRBJ2-1, with D perhaps TRBD2 (7 bases). The CDR3 sequence is 16 residues long. The germline V gene encodes CDR1 GTSNPN and CDR2 SVGIG (reference sequence). Trimming took 8 bases from V and 3 from J, leaving 23 bases between them. The CDR3 reads CAREGGLGQHYNEQFF. Here the CDR3 DNA reads TGTGCCAGGGAGGGGGGTTTAGGACAGCACTACAATGAGCAGTTCTTC.

The V call is TRBV6-4, the J call TRBJ2-7; D might be TRBD2 (6 bases). The CDR3 has 13 residues. Trimming left V 6 bases short and J 6 bases short, with 15 bases between. CDR1 and CDR2 (germline): MRHNA, SNTAGT. CDR3 in amino acids: CASSRDFMGEQYF. For the CDR3, the DNA is TGTGCCAGCAGCCGGGACTTTATGGGCGAGCAGTACTTC.

About this clone itself: This could be a read error, since a much larger clone is one nucleotide away. The rearrangement joins TRBV11-3 to TRBJ2-1; 8 nucleotides match TRBD2. Germline CDR1 is SGHNT and CDR2 is YENEEA. V lost 1 base and J lost 4; bases outside the gene matches: 3. The CDR3 has 15 residues. CDR3: CASSLGASGYNEQFF. CDR3 sequence (DNA): TGTGCCAGCAGCTTAGGGGCTAGCGGGTACAATGAGCAGTTCTTC.